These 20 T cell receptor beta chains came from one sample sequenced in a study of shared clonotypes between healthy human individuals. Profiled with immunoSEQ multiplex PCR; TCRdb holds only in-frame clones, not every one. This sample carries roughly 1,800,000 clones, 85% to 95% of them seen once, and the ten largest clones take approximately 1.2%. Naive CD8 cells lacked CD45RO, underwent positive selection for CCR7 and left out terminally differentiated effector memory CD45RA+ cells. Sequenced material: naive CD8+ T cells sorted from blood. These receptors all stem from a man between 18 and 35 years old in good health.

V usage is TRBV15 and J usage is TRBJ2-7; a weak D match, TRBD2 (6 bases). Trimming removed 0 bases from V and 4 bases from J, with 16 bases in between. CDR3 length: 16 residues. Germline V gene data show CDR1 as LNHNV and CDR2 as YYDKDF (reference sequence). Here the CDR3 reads CATSRELWGEEYEQYF. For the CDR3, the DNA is TGTGCCACCAGCAGAGAATTATGGGGGGAGGAATACGAGCAGTACTTC.

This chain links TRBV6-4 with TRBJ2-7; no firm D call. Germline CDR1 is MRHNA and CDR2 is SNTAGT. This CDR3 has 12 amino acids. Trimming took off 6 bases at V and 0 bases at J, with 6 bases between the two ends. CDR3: CASSQDSYEQYF. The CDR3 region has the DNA TGTGCCAGCAGCCAAGACTCCTACGAGCAGTACTTC.

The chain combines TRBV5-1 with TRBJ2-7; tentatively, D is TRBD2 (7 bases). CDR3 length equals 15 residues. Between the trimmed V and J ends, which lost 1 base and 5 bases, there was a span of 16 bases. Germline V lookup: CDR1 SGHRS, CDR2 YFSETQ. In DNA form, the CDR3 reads TGCGCCAGCAGCTTGTCGGGGGGCGCATTAAACGAGCAGTACTTC. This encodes CASSLSGGALNEQYF.

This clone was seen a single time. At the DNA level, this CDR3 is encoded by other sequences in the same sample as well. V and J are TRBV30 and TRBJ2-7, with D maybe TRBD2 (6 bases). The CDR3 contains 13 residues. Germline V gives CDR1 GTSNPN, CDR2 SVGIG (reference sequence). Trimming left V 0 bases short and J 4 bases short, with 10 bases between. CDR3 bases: TGTGCCTGGAGTGTACTGGGGGGTTACGAGCAGTACTTC. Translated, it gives CAWSVLGGYEQYF.

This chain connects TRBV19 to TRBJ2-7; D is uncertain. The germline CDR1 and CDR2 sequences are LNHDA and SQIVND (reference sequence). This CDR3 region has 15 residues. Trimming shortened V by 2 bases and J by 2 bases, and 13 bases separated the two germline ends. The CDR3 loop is CASSIMATKTYEQYF. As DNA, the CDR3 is TGTGCCAGTAGTATAATGGCGACAAAGACCTACGAGCAGTACTTC.

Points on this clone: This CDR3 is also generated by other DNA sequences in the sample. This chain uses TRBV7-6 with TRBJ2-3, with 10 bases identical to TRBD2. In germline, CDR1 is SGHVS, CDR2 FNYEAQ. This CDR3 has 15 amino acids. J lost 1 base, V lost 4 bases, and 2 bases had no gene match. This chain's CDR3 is CASSSLAGGTDTQYF. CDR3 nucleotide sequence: TGTGCCAGCAGCTCCCTAGCGGGAGGCACAGATACGCAGTATTTT.

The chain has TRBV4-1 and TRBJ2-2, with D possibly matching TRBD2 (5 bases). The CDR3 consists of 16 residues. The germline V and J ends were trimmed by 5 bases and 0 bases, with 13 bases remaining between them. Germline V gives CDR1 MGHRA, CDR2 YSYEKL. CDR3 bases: TGCGCCAGCAGCGCCATCGTAGCGCCGAACACCGGGGAGCTGTTTTTT. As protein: CASSAIVAPNTGELFF.

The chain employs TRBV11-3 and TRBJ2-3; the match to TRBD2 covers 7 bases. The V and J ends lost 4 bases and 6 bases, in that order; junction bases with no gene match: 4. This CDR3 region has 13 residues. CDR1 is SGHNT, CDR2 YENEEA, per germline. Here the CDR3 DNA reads TGTGCCAGCAGCTCCGGACTAGTGGATACGCAGTATTTT. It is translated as CASSSGLVDTQYF. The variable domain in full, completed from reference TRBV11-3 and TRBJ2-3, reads EAGVVQSPRYKIIEKKQPVAFWCNPISGHNTLYWYLQNLGQGPELLIRYENEEAVDDSQLPKDRFSAERLKGVDSTLKIQPAELGDSAVYLCASSSGLVDTQYFGPGTRLTVL.

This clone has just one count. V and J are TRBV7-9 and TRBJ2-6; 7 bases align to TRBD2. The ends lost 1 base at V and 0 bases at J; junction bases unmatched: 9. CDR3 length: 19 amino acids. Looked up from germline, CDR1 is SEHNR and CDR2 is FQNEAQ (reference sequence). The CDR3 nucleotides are TGTGCCAGCAGCTTAGAGGGGCTAGCGGATCGCTCTGGGGCCAACGTCCTGACTTTC. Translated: CASSLEGLADRSGANVLTF.

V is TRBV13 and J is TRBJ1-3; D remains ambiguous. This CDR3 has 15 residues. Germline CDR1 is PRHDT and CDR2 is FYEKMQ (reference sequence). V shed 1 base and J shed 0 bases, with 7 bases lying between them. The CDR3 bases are TGTGCCAGCAGCTTAGAGGCTCCCTCTGGAAACACCATATATTTT. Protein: CASSLEAPSGNTIYF. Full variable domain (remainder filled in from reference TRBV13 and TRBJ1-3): AAGVIQSPRHLIKEKRETATLKCYPIPRHDTVYWYQQGPGQDPQFLISFYEKMQSDKGSIPDRFSAQQFSDYHSELNMSSLELGDSALYFCASSLEAPSGNTIYFGEGSWLTVV.

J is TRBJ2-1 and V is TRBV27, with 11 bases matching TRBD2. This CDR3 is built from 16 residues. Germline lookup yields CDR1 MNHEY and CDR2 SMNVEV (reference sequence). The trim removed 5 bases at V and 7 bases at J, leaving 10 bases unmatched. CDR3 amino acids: CASSKLAGGPGNEQFF. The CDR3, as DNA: TGTGCCAGCAGTAAATTAGCGGGAGGGCCTGGGAATGAGCAGTTCTTC.

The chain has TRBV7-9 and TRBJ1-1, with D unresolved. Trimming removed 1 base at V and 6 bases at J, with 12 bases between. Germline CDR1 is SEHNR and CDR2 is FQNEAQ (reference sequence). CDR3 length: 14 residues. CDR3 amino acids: CASSLGLLTAEAFF. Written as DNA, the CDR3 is TGTGCCAGCAGCTTAGGCCTACTGACGGCTGAAGCTTTCTTT.

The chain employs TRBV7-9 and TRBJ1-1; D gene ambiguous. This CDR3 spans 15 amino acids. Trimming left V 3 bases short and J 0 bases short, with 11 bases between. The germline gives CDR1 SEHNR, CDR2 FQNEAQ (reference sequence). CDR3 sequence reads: CASSFPQDMNTEAFF. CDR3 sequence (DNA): TGTGCCAGCAGCTTCCCCCAAGACATGAACACTGAAGCTTTCTTT.

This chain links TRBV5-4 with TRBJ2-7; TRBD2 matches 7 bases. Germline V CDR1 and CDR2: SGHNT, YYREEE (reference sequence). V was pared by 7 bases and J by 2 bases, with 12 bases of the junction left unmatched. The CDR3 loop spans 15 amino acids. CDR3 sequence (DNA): TGTGCCAGCGCCCCAAGTGGGGGGACTACCTACGAGCAGTACTTC. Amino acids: CASAPSGGTTYEQYF. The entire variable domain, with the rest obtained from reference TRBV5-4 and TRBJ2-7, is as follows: ETGVTQSPTHLIKTRGQQVTLRCSSQSGHNTVSWYQQALGQGPQFIFQYYREEENGRGNFPPRFSGLQFPNYSSELNVNALELDDSALYLCASAPSGGTTYEQYFGPGTRLTVT.

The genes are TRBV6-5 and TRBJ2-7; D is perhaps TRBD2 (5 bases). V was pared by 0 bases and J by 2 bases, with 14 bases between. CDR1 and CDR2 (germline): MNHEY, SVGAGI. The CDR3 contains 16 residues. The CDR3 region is CASSYSIPGSTYEQYF. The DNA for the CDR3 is TGTGCCAGCAGTTACTCGATCCCGGGGAGTACCTACGAGCAGTACTTC.

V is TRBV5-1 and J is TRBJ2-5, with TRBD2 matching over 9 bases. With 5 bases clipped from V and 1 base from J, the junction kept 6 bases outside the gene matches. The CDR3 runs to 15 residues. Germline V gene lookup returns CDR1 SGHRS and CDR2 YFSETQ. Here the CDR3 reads CASRRSGGIQETQYF. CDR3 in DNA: TGCGCCAGCAGAAGGAGCGGGGGGATCCAAGAGACCCAGTACTTC.

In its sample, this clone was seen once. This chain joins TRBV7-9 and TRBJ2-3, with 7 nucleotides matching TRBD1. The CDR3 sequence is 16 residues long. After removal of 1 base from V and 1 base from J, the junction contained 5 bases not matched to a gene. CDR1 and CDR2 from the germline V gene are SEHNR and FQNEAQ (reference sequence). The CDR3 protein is CASSLGPGGGTDTQYF. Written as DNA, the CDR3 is TGTGCCAGCAGCTTAGGGCCAGGGGGAGGCACAGATACGCAGTATTTT.

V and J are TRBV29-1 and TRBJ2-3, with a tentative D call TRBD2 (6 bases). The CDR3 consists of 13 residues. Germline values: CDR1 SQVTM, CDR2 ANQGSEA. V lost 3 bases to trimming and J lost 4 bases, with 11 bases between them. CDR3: CSVEGRGADTQYF. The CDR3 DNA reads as TGCAGCGTTGAGGGGCGGGGAGCAGATACGCAGTATTTT.

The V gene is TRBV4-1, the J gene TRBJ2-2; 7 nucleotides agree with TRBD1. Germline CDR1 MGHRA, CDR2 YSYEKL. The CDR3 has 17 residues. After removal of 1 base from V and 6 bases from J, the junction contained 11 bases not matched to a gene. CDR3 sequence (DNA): TGCGCCAGCAGCCAAGGACAGGGTATCGGGTCTTCCGGGGAGCTGTTTTTT. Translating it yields CASSQGQGIGSSGELFF.

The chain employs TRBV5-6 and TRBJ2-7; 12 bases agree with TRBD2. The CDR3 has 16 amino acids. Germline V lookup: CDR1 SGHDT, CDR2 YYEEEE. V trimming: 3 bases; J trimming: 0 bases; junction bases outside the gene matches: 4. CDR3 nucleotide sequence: TGTGCCAGCAGCTATACTAGCGGGGGGCCCTCCTACGAGCAGTACTTC. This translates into CASSYTSGGPSYEQYF.